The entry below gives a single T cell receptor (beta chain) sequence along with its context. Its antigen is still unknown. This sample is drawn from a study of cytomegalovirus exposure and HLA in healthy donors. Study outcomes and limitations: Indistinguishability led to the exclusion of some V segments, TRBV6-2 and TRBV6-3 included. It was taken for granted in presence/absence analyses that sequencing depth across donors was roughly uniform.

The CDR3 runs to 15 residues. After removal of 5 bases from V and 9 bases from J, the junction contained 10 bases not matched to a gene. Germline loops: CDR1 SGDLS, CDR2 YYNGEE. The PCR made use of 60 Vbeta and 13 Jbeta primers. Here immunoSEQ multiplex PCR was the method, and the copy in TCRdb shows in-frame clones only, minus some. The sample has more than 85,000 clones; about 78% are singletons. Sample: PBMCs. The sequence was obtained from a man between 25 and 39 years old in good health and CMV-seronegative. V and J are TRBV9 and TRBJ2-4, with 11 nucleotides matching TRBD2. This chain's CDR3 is CASSLSGGADRIQYF. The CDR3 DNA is TGTGCCAGCAGTCTTAGCGGGGGGGCCGACCGCATTCAGTACTTC.